The clone carrying this TCR beta chain showed up many times. The CDR3 is 14 amino acids. The germline CDR1 and CDR2 sequences are SGHTA and FQGTGA. V shed 11 bases and J 0 bases; nucleotides not matched to a gene: 7. TCRdb re-called the reads with MiXCR, one entry per CDR3 protein. The sample contains around 270,000 distinct CDR3 sequences, 8% to 9.5% of which appear only once. This entry belongs to a study of T cell repertoires in cytomegalovirus infection. This receptor was taken from a human donor in good health (CMV status not recorded). Some clones in this sample may be carry-over from other donors' samples. Sequenced input: PBMCs. The chain uses TRBV7-3 and TRBJ2-1; 7 positions match TRBD2. The CDR3 spells CAGGAGVSYNEQFF. DNA for the CDR3: TGTGCCGGAGGGGCGGGGGTCTCCTACAATGAGCAGTTCTTC.